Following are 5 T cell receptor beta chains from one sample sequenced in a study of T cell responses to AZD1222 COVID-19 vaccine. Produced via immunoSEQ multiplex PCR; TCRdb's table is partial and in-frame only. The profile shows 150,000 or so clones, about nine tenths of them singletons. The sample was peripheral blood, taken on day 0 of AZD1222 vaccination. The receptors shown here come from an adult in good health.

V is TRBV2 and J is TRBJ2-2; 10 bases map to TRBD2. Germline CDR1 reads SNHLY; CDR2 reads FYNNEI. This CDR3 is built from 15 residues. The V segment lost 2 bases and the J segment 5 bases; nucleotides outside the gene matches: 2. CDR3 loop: CASSERSGGTGELFF. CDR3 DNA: TGTGCCAGCAGTGAACGTAGCGGGGGGACCGGGGAGCTGTTTTTT.

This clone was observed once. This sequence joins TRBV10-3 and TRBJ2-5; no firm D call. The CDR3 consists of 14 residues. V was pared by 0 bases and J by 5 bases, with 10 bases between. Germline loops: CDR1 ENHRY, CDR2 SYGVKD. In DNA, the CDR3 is TGTGCCATCAGTGAGTCGGTTAGCCGGGAGACCCAGTACTTC. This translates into CAISESVSRETQYF.

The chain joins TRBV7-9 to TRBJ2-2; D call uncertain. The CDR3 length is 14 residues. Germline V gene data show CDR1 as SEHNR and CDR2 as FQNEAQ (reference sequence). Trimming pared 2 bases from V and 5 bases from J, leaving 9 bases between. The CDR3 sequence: CASSLNIGTGELFF. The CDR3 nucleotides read TGTGCCAGCAGCTTAAATATTGGTACCGGGGAGCTGTTTTTT.

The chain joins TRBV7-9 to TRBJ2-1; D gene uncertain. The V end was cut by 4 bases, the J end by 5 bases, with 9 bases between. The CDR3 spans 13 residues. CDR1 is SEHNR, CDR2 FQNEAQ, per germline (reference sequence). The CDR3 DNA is TGTGCCAGCAGCTCAGGTGTGCACAATGAGCAGTTCTTC. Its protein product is CASSSGVHNEQFF. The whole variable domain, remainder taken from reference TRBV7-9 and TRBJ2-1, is DTGVSQNPRHKITKRGQNVTFRCDPISEHNRLYWYRQTLGQGPEFLTYFQNEAQLEKSRLLSDRFSAERPKGSFSTLEIQRTEQGDSAMYLCASSSGVHNEQFFGPGTRLTVL.

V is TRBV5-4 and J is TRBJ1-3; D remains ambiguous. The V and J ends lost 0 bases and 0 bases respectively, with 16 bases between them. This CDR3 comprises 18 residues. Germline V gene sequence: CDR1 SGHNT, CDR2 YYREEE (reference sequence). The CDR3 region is CASSLEPARTSSGNTIYF. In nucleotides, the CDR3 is TGTGCCAGCAGCTTGGAGCCCGCCAGGACCAGCTCTGGAAACACCATATATTTT.